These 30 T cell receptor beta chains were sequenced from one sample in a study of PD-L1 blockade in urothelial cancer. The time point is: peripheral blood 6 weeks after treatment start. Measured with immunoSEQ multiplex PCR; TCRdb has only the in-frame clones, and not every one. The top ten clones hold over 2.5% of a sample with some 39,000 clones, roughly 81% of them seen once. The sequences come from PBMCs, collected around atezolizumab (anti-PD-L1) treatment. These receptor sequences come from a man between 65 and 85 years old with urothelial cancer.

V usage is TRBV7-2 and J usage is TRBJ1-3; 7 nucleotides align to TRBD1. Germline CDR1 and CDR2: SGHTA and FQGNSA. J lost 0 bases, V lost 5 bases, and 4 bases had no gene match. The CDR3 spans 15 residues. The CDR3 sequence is CASSPQGSSGNTIYF. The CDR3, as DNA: TGTGCCAGCAGCCCACAGGGGAGCTCTGGAAACACCATATATTTT.

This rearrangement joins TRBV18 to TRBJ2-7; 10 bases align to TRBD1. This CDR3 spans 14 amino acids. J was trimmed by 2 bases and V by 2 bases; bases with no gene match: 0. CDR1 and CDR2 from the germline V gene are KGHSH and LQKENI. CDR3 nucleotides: TGTGCCAGCTCACCAGGGACAGGGGCCTACGAGCAGTACTTC. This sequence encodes CASSPGTGAYEQYF.

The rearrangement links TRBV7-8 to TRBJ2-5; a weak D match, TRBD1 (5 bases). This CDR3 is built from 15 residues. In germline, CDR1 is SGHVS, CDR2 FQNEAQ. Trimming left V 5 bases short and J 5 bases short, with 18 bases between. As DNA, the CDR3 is TGTGCCAGCAGCCCAGGTGCCTCAGGGTGGGAGACCCAGTACTTC. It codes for CASSPGASGWETQYF. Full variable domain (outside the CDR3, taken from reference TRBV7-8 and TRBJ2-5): GAGVSQSPRYKVAKRGQDVALRCDPISGHVSLFWYQQALGQGPEFLTYFQNEAQLDKSGLPSDRFFAERPEGSVSTLKIQRTQQEDSAVYLCASSPGASGWETQYFGPGTRLLVL.

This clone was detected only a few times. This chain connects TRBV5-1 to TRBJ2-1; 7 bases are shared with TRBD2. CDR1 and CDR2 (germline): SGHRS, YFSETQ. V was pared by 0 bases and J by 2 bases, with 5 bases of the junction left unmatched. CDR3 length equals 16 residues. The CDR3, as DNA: TGCGCCAGCAGCTTGGCCCTAAGCGGGGCCTACAATGAGCAGTTCTTC. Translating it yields CASSLALSGAYNEQFF. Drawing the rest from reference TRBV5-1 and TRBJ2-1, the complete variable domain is KAGVTQTPRYLIKTRGQQVTLSCSPISGHRSVSWYQQTPGQGLQFLFEYFSETQRNKGNFPGRFSGRQFSNSRSEMNVSTLELGDSALYLCASSLALSGAYNEQFFGPGTRLTVL.

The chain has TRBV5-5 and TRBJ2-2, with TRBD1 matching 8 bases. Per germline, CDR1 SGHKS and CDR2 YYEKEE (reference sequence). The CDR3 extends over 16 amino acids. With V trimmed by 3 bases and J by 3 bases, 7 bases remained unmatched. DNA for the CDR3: TGTGCCAGCAGCTGGGCGACAGGGGCGGACACCGGGGAGCTGTTTTTT. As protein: CASSWATGADTGELFF.

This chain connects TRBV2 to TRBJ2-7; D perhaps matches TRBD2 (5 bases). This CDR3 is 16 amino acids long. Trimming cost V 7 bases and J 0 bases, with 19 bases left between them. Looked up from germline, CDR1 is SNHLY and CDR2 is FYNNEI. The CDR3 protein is CASTSEGTYYSYEQYF. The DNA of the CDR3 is TGTGCCAGCACCTCTGAGGGAACTTACTACTCCTACGAGCAGTACTTC.

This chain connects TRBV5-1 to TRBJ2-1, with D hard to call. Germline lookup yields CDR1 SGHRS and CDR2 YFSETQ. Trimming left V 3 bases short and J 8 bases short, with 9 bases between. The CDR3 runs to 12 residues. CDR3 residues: CASSYPGYEQFF. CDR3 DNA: TGCGCCAGCAGCTACCCCGGTTATGAGCAGTTCTTC.

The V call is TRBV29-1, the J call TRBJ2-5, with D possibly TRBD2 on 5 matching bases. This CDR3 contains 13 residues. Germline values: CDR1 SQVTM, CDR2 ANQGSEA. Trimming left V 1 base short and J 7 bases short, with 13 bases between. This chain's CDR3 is CSVEVAGWGTQYF. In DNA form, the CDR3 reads TGCAGCGTTGAAGTTGCGGGTTGGGGGACCCAGTACTTC.

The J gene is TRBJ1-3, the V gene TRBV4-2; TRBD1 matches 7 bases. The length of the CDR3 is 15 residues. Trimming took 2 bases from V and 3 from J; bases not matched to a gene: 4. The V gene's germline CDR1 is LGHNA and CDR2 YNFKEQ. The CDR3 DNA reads TGTGCCAGCAGCCAAAGGACAGGTGATGGAAACACCATATATTTT. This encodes CASSQRTGDGNTIYF.

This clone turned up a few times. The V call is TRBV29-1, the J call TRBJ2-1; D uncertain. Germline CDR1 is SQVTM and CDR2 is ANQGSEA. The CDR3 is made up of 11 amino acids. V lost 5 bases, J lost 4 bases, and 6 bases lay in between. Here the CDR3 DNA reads TGCAGCGTTTCCCCTTACAATGAGCAGTTCTTC. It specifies CSVSPYNEQFF.

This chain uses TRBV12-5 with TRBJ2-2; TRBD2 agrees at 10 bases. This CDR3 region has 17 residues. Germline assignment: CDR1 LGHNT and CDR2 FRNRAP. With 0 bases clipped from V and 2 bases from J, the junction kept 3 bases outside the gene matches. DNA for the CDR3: TGTGCTAGTGGTTTGGTAGGACTAGCGGACAACACCGGGGAGCTGTTTTTT. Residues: CASGLVGLADNTGELFF.

CDR3 bases: TGTGCCAGCAGCCTGGGTGGTTTCGAGGGAGCTTTCTTT. Protein product: CASSLGGFEGAFF. The V call is TRBV21-1, the J call TRBJ1-1. TRBV21-1 is marked as a pseudogene. This CDR3 has 13 amino acids.

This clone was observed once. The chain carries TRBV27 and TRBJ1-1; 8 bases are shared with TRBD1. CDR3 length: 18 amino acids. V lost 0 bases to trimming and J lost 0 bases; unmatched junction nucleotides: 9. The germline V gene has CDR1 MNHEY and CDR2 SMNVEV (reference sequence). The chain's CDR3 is CASSLSFRQGTMNTEAFF. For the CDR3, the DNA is TGTGCCAGCAGTTTATCTTTTCGACAGGGGACCATGAACACTGAAGCTTTCTTT.

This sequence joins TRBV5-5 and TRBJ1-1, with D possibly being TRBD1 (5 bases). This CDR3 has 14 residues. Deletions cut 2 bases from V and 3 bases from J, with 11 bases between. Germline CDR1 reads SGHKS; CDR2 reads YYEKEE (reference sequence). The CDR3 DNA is TGTGCCAGCAGCTTTCAGGGAGGGGACACTGAAGCTTTCTTT. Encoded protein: CASSFQGGDTEAFF.

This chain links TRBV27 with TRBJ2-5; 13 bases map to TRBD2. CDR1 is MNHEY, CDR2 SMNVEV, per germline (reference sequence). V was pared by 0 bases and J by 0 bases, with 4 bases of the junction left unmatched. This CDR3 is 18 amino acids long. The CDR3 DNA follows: TGTGCCAGCAGTTTATCGGGACTAGCGGGGATTCACCAAGAGACCCAGTACTTC. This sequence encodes CASSLSGLAGIHQETQYF.

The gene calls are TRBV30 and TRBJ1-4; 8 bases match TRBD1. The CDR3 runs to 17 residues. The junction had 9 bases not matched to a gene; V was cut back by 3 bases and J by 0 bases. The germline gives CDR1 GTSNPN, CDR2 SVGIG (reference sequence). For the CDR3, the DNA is TGTGCCTGGAGGGCCGGACAGGGTTGGGCAACTAATGAAAAACTGTTTTTT. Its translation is CAWRAGQGWATNEKLFF.

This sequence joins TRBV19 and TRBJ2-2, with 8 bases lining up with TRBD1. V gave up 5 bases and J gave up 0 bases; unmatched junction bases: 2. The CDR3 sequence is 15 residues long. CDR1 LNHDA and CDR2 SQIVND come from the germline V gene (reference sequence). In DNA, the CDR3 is TGTGCCAGTAGTTCACAGGGGGCGAACACCGGGGAGCTGTTTTTT. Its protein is CASSSQGANTGELFF.

The CDR3 is CASSHQGARNTEAFF. CDR3 DNA sequence: TGCGCCAGCAGCCATCAGGGGGCCAGGAACACTGAAGCTTTCTTT. The chain employs TRBV4-1 and TRBJ1-1, with 8 bases matching TRBD1. The V gene end was trimmed by 3 bases and the J gene end by 1 base; junction bases not matched to a gene: 4. Germline values: CDR1 MGHRA, CDR2 YSYEKL. The CDR3 loop spans 15 amino acids.

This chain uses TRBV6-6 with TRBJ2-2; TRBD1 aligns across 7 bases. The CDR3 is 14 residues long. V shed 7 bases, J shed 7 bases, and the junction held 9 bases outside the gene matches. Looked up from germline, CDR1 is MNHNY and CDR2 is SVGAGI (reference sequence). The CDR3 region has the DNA TGTGCCAGCAAGACTGACAGGGTCCACGGGGAGCTGTTTTTT. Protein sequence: CASKTDRVHGELFF.

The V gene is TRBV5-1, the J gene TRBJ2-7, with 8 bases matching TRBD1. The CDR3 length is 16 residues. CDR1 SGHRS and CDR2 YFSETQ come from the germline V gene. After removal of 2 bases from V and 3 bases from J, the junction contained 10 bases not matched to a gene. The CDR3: CASSLQGESPVYEQYF. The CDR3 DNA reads TGCGCCAGCAGCTTACAGGGGGAGTCCCCCGTCTACGAGCAGTACTTC.

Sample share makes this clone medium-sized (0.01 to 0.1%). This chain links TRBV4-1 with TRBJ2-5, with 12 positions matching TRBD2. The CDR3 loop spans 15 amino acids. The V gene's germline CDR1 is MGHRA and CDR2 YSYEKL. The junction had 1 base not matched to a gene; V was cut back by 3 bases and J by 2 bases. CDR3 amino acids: CASSHLAGGQETQYF. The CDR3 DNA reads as TGCGCCAGCAGCCATCTAGCGGGGGGGCAAGAGACCCAGTACTTC.

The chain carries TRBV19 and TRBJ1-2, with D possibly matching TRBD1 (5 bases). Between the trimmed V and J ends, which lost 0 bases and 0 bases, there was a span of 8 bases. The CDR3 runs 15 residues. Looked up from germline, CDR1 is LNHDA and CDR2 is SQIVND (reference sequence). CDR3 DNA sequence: TGTGCCAGTAGTATAGATCGCAGGGCTAACTATGGCTACACCTTC. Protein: CASSIDRRANYGYTF. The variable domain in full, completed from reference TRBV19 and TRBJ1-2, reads DGGITQSPKYLFRKEGQNVTLSCEQNLNHDAMYWYRQDPGQGLRLIYYSQIVNDFQKGDIAEGYSVSREKKESFPLTVTSAQKNPTAFYLCASSIDRRANYGYTFGSGTRLTVV.

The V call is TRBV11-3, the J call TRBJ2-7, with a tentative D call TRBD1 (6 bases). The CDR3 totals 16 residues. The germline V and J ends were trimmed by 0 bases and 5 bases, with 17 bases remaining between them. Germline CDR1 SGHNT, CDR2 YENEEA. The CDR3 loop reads CASSLDGTWGSHEQYF. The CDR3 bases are TGTGCCAGCAGCTTAGATGGGACATGGGGCTCACACGAGCAGTACTTC.

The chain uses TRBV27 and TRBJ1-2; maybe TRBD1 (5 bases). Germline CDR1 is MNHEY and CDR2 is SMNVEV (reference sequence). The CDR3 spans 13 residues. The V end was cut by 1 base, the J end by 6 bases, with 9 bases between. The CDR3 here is CASSLYQGNGYTF. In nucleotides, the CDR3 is TGTGCCAGCAGTTTATACCAGGGAAATGGCTACACCTTC.

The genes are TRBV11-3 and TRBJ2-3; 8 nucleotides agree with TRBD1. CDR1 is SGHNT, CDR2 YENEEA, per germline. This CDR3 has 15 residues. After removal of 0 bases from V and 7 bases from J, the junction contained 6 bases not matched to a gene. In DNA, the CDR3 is TGTGCCAGCAGCTTAGAAGGACAGGGTACCCATACGCAGTATTTT. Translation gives CASSLEGQGTHTQYF. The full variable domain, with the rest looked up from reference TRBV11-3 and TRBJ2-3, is EAGVVQSPRYKIIEKKQPVAFWCNPISGHNTLYWYLQNLGQGPELLIRYENEEAVDDSQLPKDRFSAERLKGVDSTLKIQPAELGDSAVYLCASSLEGQGTHTQYFGPGTRLTVL.

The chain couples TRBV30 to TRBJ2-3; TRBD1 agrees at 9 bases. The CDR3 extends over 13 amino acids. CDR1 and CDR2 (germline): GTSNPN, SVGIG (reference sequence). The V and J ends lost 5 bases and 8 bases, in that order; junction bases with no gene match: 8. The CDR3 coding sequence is TGTGCCTGGTTTCCTACAGGGGGCGGTACGCAGTATTTT. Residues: CAWFPTGGGTQYF.

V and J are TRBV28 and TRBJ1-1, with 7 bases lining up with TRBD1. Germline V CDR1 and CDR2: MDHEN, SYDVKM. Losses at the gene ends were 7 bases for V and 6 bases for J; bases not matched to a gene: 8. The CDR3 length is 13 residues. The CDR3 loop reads CASINRGEPEAFF. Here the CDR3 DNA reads TGTGCCAGCATTAACAGGGGTGAACCTGAAGCTTTCTTT.

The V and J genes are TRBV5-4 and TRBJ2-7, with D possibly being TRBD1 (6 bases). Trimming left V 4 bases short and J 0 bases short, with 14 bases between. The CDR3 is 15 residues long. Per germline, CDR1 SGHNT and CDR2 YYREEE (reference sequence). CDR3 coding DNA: TGTGCCAGCAGCCCAGGGGCAAGTGGCTCCTACGAGCAGTACTTC. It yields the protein CASSPGASGSYEQYF.

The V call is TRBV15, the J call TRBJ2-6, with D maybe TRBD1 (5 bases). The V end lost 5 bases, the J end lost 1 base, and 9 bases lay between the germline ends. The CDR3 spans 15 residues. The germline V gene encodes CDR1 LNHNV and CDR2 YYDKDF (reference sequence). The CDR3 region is CATSPRQSGANVLTF. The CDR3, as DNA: TGTGCCACCAGCCCCCGACAGTCTGGGGCCAACGTCCTGACTTTC.

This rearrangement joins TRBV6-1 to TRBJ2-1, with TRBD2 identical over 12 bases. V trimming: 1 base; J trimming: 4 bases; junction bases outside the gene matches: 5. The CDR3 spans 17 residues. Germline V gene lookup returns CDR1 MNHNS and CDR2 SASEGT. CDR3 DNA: TGTGCCAGCAGTGAAGGGAGAGGGACTAGCGGGTACAATGAGCAGTTCTTC. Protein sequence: CASSEGRGTSGYNEQFF.